The TCR beta chain under discussion was sequenced for a study of blood T cell repertoires in COVID-19. Study at large: PBMCs, B-cell-depleted T cells, or T cells were the source of the cDNA or gDNA that made up the material.

This table comes from immunoSEQ multiplex PCR, and its TCRdb copy is limited to in-frame clones, with some not included. The sample includes 150,000 to 160,000 clones, about 83% of them seen just once. Enrollment of patients from Seattle took place during active infection, with longitudinal follow-up. Unmatched junction bases numbered 17, after V lost 4 bases and J lost 7 bases. Germline CDR1 reads KGHDR; CDR2 reads SFDVKD. This CDR3 is 18 amino acids long. The TCR was taken from a woman aged 55-69 years with COVID-19, enrolled during active disease. Sequencing was performed on peripheral blood. The gene calls are TRBV24-1 and TRBJ1-2; 10 bases match TRBD1. CDR3 DNA: TGTGCCACCAGTGACCCTCGGGGTGGGACAGGGGTAAGGTCTGGCTACACCTTC. Translated, it gives CATSDPRGGTGVRSGYTF.